This paragraph reports one TCR beta chain. The data were taken from a study of blood T cell repertoires in COVID-19. About the research overall: COVID-19 samples collected from the United States, Italy and Spain covered acute and convalescent phases.

The repertoire was sequenced with immunoSEQ multiplex PCR; TCRdb's copy has only in-frame clones and lacks some. The data hold 260,000 or so clones, with over 75% observed a single time. There are 12 residues in the CDR3. CDR1 and CDR2 (germline): SGHNT, YYREEE (reference sequence). V was shortened by 4 bases and J by 3 bases, with 8 bases between the two germline ends. Sequenced: peripheral blood. This sequence was found in a human donor in a cohort sampled during active COVID-19. The chain has TRBV5-4 and TRBJ2-7; D is unresolved. The CDR3 here is CASSLRGYEQYF. CDR3 sequence (DNA): TGTGCCAGCAGCCTAAGAGGCTACGAGCAGTACTTC.